This TCR beta chain was obtained from a study of T cells in Graves' hyperthyroidism and ophthalmopathy. In the study overall: Any treatment followed the collection of peripheral blood at initial diagnosis.

What was amplified from RNA transcripts were TCR beta CDR3 regions. Primed by the HTBI set, a first-round RT-PCR was run on the TCR CDR3. TCRdb redid the calling of the multiplex PCR reads with MiXCR, one entry per CDR3 protein. Of roughly 280,000 distinct CDR3 sequences in the sample, about a sixth were seen once. The CDR3 runs to 17 residues. Trimming took 2 bases from V and 1 from J, leaving 17 bases between them. Each ophthalmopathy patient scored at least 3 on the Clinical Activity Score and at least 4 on NOSPECS grade, with duration under 3 months. Uncontrolled infection, other autoimmune disease, pregnancy and lactation each barred patients from inclusion. This clonotype was seen only a few times.

The sequence came from a woman aged 55-70 years with Graves' ophthalmopathy. The sample comprised blood. This rearrangement joins TRBV12-3 or TRBV12-4 to TRBJ2-5, with D perhaps matching TRBD2 (5 bases). The CDR3 sequence is CASSLNSGVAGQETQYF. In nucleotides, the CDR3 is TGTGCCAGCAGTTTAAATTCCGGGGTGGCAGGCCAAGAGACCCAGTACTTC.